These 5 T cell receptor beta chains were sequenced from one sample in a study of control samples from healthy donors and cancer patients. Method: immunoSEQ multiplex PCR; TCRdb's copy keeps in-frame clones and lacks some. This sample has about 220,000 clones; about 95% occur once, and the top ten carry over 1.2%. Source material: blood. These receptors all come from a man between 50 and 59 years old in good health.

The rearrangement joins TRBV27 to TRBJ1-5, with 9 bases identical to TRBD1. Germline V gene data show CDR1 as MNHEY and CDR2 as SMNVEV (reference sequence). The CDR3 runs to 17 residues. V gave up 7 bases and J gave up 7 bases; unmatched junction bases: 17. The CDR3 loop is CASTPRATGTGRQPQHF. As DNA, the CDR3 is TGTGCCAGCACTCCCCGGGCGACCGGGACAGGGCGACAGCCCCAGCATTTT.

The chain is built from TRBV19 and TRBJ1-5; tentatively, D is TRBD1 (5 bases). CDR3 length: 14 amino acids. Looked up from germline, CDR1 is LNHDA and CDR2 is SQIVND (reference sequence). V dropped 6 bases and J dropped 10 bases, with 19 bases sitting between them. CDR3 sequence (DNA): TGTGCCAGTAGGAAGCTCCGGGGACTAGGTCCCCAGCATTTT. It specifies CASRKLRGLGPQHF.

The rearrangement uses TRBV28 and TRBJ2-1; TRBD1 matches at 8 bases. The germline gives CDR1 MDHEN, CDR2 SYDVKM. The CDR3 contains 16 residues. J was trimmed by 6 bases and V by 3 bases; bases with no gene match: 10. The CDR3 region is CASSLGPGQAANEQFF. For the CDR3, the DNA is TGTGCCAGCAGTTTGGGGCCGGGACAGGCGGCCAATGAGCAGTTCTTC.

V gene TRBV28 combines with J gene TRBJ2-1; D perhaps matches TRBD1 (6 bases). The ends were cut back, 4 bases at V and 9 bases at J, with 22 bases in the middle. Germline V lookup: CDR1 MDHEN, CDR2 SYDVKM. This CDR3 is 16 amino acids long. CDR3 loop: CASSSQGQGIGGEQFF. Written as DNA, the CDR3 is TGTGCCAGCAGTTCTCAGGGCCAGGGGATAGGTGGTGAGCAGTTCTTC.

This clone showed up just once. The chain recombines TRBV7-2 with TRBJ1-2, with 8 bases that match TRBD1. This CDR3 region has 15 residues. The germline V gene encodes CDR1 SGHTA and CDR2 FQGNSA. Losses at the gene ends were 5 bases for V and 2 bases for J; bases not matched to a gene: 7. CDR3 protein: CASSLQTGANYGYTF. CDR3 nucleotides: TGTGCCAGCAGCCTTCAGACAGGGGCGAACTATGGCTACACCTTC. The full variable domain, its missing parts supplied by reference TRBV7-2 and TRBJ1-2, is GAGVSQSPSNKVTEKGKDVELRCDPISGHTALYWYRQSLGQGLEFLIYFQGNSAPDKSGLPSDRFSAERTGGSVSTLTIQRTQQEDSAVYLCASSLQTGANYGYTFGSGTRLTVV.